These 29 T cell receptor beta chains share one sample of origin, sequenced in a study of T cell responses to AZD1222 COVID-19 vaccine (dated by TCRdb to about 2021). The receptor library was made with the immunoSEQ multiplex PCR assay. This is the immuneACCESS table as TCRdb keeps it, with only in-frame sequences that have V and J called. A part of the clones is gone; compared with another copy, unresolved V genes explain less than half, and the rest is unexplained. Here the sample has some 180,000 clones; about 93% occur a single time. The ten largest account for around 0.93% of the sample. Sample time point, as interpreted from the label and publication: about 28 days (+/-7) after the second vaccine dose. The meaning of the sample's treatment or condition label: meningococcal conjugate vaccine given as trial control. The sequencing used peripheral blood, collected 28 days after the second dose of the MenACWY control vaccine. These receptors were taken from an adult who received the MenACWY meningococcal vaccine as a control.

In DNA form, the CDR3 reads TGTGCCAGCACCTCGCGGGGTAGCACAGATACGCAGTATTTT. Its protein is CASTSRGSTDTQYF. The chain employs TRBV6-5 and TRBJ2-3, with D tentatively TRBD2 (6 bases). Germline V gene data show CDR1 as MNHEY and CDR2 as SVGAGI. This CDR3 region has 14 residues. V was trimmed by 7 bases and J by 0 bases, leaving 11 bases between them.

The chain has TRBV10-3 and TRBJ1-1, with TRBD1 identical over 8 bases. Germline values: CDR1 ENHRY, CDR2 SYGVKD. The length of the CDR3 is 14 residues. V lost 3 bases, J lost 3 bases, and 3 bases stayed unmatched. Here the CDR3 reads CAISDRGLDTEAFF. For the CDR3, the DNA is TGTGCCATCAGTGACAGGGGGCTTGACACTGAAGCTTTCTTT.

This chain connects TRBV3-1 (or the pseudogene TRBV3-2) to TRBJ1-2; D remains ambiguous. The germline V gene has CDR1 LGHDT and CDR2 YNNKEL (reference sequence). The V end was cut by 2 bases, the J end by 6 bases, with 10 bases between. This CDR3 has 13 residues. The CDR3 coding sequence is TGTGCCAGCAGCCAAAGGCGGTGGCATGGCTACACCTTC. It codes for CASSQRRWHGYTF.

The V and J genes are TRBV7-9 and TRBJ1-2; 7 bases match TRBD1. The CDR3 has 17 amino acids. With 10 bases clipped from V and 2 bases from J, the junction kept 19 bases outside the gene matches. Germline loops: CDR1 SEHNR, CDR2 FQNEAQ (reference sequence). The CDR3 spells CAIGDYPSGGANYGYTF. The CDR3 nucleotides are TGTGCCATAGGGGATTACCCCTCAGGGGGAGCAAACTATGGCTACACCTTC.

This sequence joins TRBV30 and TRBJ1-1, with D unclear. Germline V gene lookup returns CDR1 GTSNPN and CDR2 SVGIG (reference sequence). The CDR3 is 15 residues long. Trimming shortened V by 3 bases and J by 4 bases, and 18 bases separated the two germline ends. In DNA, the CDR3 is TGTGCCTGGAGGAAGGCCACAGCAGGTTCCACTGAAGCTTTCTTT. Protein product: CAWRKATAGSTEAFF.

The V and J genes are TRBV7-2 and TRBJ1-5; D uncertain. The germline V gene encodes CDR1 SGHTA and CDR2 FQGNSA. Trimming took 2 bases from V and 1 from J, leaving 6 bases between them. There are 14 residues in the CDR3. DNA of the CDR3: TGTGCCAGCAGCTTACTCGAAAGCAATCAGCCCCAGCATTTT. It translates to CASSLLESNQPQHF.

The rearrangement joins TRBV6-2 or TRBV6-3 to TRBJ1-2; the match to TRBD1 covers 8 bases. The CDR3 spans 15 residues. V trimming: 5 bases; J trimming: 5 bases; junction bases outside the gene matches: 10. Germline assignment: CDR1 MNHEY and CDR2 SVGEGT. CDR3 in amino acids: CASSDDRGRVYGYTF. The CDR3 DNA follows: TGTGCCAGCAGTGACGACAGGGGCAGGGTGTATGGCTACACCTTC.

The V gene is TRBV5-5, the J gene TRBJ1-4, with D possibly TRBD1 on 5 matching bases. This CDR3 contains 18 residues. The V gene lost 5 bases and the J gene lost 2 bases, with 22 bases spanning the gap. The germline gives CDR1 SGHKS, CDR2 YYEKEE (reference sequence). The CDR3 DNA reads as TGTGCCAGCAGTCTCCGGGACGGCGGACCGGCGACTAATGAAAAACTGTTTTTT. Translation: CASSLRDGGPATNEKLFF.

The gene calls are TRBV30 and TRBJ1-1, with D hard to call. In germline, CDR1 is GTSNPN, CDR2 SVGIG (reference sequence). Trimming removed 2 bases at V and 1 base at J, with 8 bases between. CDR3 length: 13 amino acids. The CDR3 loop reads CAWSLTANTEAFF. Here the CDR3 DNA reads TGTGCCTGGAGTTTAACCGCGAACACTGAAGCTTTCTTT.

The chain joins TRBV19 to TRBJ1-2, with 8 bases that match TRBD1. From germline, CDR1 is LNHDA and CDR2 SQIVND (reference sequence). Trimming removed 7 bases from V and 4 bases from J; junction bases left unmatched: 11. CDR3 size: 15 residues. The CDR3 DNA follows: TGTGCCAGTACCCCGGACAGGGCGGTGGTCTATGGCTACACCTTC. It translates to CASTPDRAVVYGYTF.

The CDR3 loop is CASSAGYGYTF. The CDR3, as DNA: TGTGCCAGCAGCGCAGGTTATGGCTACACCTTC. The chain uses TRBV9 and TRBJ1-2, with D unresolved. CDR1 is SGDLS, CDR2 YYNGEE, per germline. Trimming pared 3 bases from V and 5 bases from J, leaving 5 bases between. This CDR3 has 11 residues.

The chain links TRBV6-1 to TRBJ1-1, with unresolved D. In germline, CDR1 is MNHNS, CDR2 SASEGT. The CDR3 runs 13 residues. V lost 2 bases to trimming and J lost 4 bases, with 8 bases between them. As DNA, the CDR3 is TGTGCCAGCAGTGAAATTAGTTTCACTGAAGCTTTCTTT. Its protein is CASSEISFTEAFF.

This chain connects TRBV4-2 to TRBJ2-1, with D possibly matching TRBD1 (6 bases). In germline, CDR1 is LGHNA, CDR2 YNFKEQ. The length of the CDR3 is 15 residues. Trimming cost V 5 bases and J 4 bases, with 15 bases left between them. CDR3 protein: CASSSNPGQYNEQFF. The CDR3 DNA reads TGTGCCAGCAGCTCGAATCCAGGACAGTACAATGAGCAGTTCTTC.

The genes are TRBV10-3 and TRBJ1-1; D gene unclear. Germline assignment: CDR1 ENHRY and CDR2 SYGVKD. V was trimmed by 7 bases and J by 0 bases, leaving 12 bases between them. The CDR3 runs 14 residues. The CDR3 loop reads CAITPDGLNTEAFF. Written as DNA, the CDR3 is TGTGCCATCACCCCGGACGGACTGAACACTGAAGCTTTCTTT.

This chain connects TRBV5-1 to TRBJ2-5; D is ambiguous. CDR1 is SGHRS, CDR2 YFSETQ, per germline. This CDR3 has 15 amino acids. V shed 2 bases and J shed 2 bases, with 13 bases lying between them. DNA of the CDR3: TGCGCCAGCAGCTTCCCTCGGCAAGGGCAAGAGACCCAGTACTTC. As protein: CASSFPRQGQETQYF.

The genes are TRBV30 and TRBJ2-3, with a tentative D call TRBD2 (5 bases). This CDR3 is built from 13 residues. The ends were cut back, 3 bases at V and 2 bases at J, with 9 bases in the middle. The germline V gene has CDR1 GTSNPN and CDR2 SVGIG (reference sequence). The CDR3 spells CAWRIASTDTQYF. The CDR3, as DNA: TGTGCCTGGAGGATAGCGTCCACAGATACGCAGTATTTT.

The chain links TRBV7-6 to TRBJ1-3; TRBD1 is a possible D gene (5 bases). With 5 bases removed from V and 0 bases from J, the gap between germline ends came to 11 bases. This CDR3 has 15 amino acids. Germline CDR1 SGHVS, CDR2 FNYEAQ. CDR3 bases: TGTGCCAGCAGCCCAGCCAGGGACTCTGGAAACACCATATATTTT. Its translation: CASSPARDSGNTIYF.

The rearrangement uses TRBV4-3 and TRBJ1-2; 8 positions match TRBD1. Trimming at V came to 8 bases and at J to 7 bases, leaving 15 bases not matched to a gene. The CDR3 extends over 15 amino acids. Germline-derived CDR1 and CDR2 are LGHNA and YSLEER. The CDR3 sequence is CASGVAGGQVGGYTF. CDR3 nucleotides: TGCGCCAGCGGAGTTGCAGGGGGCCAAGTCGGTGGCTACACCTTC.

This rearrangement joins TRBV19 to TRBJ1-6, with 8 bases matching TRBD1. The trim removed 6 bases at V and 8 bases at J, leaving 12 bases unmatched. The CDR3 runs to 16 residues. Germline V gene lookup returns CDR1 LNHDA and CDR2 SQIVND (reference sequence). The CDR3 loop is CASRAAGGSRHSPLHF. The CDR3, as DNA: TGTGCCAGTAGGGCTGCAGGGGGCTCTAGGCATTCACCCCTCCACTTT.

The chain employs TRBV19 and TRBJ2-3; D is undetermined. Trimming shortened V by 10 bases and J by 6 bases, and 11 bases separated the two germline ends. The CDR3 length is 11 residues. Germline lookup yields CDR1 LNHDA and CDR2 SQIVND (reference sequence). For the CDR3, the DNA is TGTGCCACCAATCTCGGGGATACGCAGTATTTT. It codes for CATNLGDTQYF.

V usage is TRBV6-5 and J usage is TRBJ2-1, with D perhaps given as TRBD1 or TRBD2 (6 bases each). The CDR3 covers 15 residues. Germline CDR1 and CDR2: MNHEY and SVGAGI. Trimming took off 2 bases at V and 7 bases at J, with 15 bases between the two ends. CDR3 nucleotides: TGTGCCAGCAGTTACACCCCGGGGGCGGGGAATGAGCAGTTCTTC. It translates to CASSYTPGAGNEQFF.

The chain links TRBV6-6 to TRBJ2-5; the match to TRBD2 covers 7 bases. The CDR3 length is 16 residues. V shed 6 bases, J shed 1 base, and the junction held 11 bases outside the gene matches. Germline values: CDR1 MNHNY, CDR2 SVGAGI (reference sequence). CDR3 region: CASSSTLGGIQETQYF. The DNA of the CDR3 is TGTGCCAGCAGCTCAACTCTGGGGGGGATCCAAGAGACCCAGTACTTC.

The CDR3 coding sequence is TGTGCCATCACCCCACATGAGGATAGCGATACGCAGTATTTT. Its translation is CAITPHEDSDTQYF. This rearrangement joins TRBV10-3 to TRBJ2-3; D is undetermined. Germline V lookup: CDR1 ENHRY, CDR2 SYGVKD. The V end lost 7 bases, the J end lost 6 bases, and 17 bases lay between the germline ends. This CDR3 spans 14 amino acids.

This clone was seen a single time. V and J are TRBV7-2 and TRBJ2-7; 12 positions agree with TRBD2. In germline, CDR1 is SGHTA, CDR2 FQGNSA. The CDR3 consists of 13 residues. J lost 4 bases, V lost 6 bases, and 1 base had no gene match. CDR3 in amino acids: CASSGLAGYEQYF. CDR3 nucleotide sequence: TGTGCCAGCAGTGGACTAGCGGGGTACGAGCAGTACTTC.

This chain uses TRBV7-9 with TRBJ2-7; D perhaps matches TRBD1 (5 bases). Germline V gene sequence: CDR1 SEHNR, CDR2 FQNEAQ (reference sequence). The CDR3 runs 13 residues. V lost 4 bases and J 6 bases, leaving 13 bases between the germline ends. The CDR3 reads CASSSKAGFEQYF. The CDR3 DNA reads TGTGCCAGCAGCTCGAAGGCAGGGTTCGAGCAGTACTTC.

The V call is TRBV6-5, the J call TRBJ2-7; 7 positions agree with TRBD1. CDR3 length equals 13 residues. The germline V gene has CDR1 MNHEY and CDR2 SVGAGI. After removal of 8 bases from V and 0 bases from J, the junction contained 4 bases not matched to a gene. The CDR3 DNA reads TGTGCCAGCCGGGGACAGAACTCCTACGAGCAGTACTTC. Amino acids: CASRGQNSYEQYF.

V gene TRBV2 combines with J gene TRBJ2-7; 7 bases map to TRBD1. CDR1 and CDR2 (germline): SNHLY, FYNNEI. The V segment lost 6 bases and the J segment 5 bases; nucleotides outside the gene matches: 4. The CDR3 sequence is 12 residues long. The CDR3 bases are TGTGCCAGCAGGAATACAGGGGACGAGCAGTACTTC. This translates into CASRNTGDEQYF.

The chain employs TRBV6-5 and TRBJ1-1; perhaps TRBD1 as D (5 bases). Germline CDR1 is MNHEY and CDR2 is SVGAGI. The ends were cut back, 6 bases at V and 4 bases at J, with 12 bases in the middle. CDR3 length: 13 residues. CDR3 loop: CASSPGGGTEAFF. CDR3 DNA: TGTGCCAGCAGCCCGGGGGGGGGCACTGAAGCTTTCTTT.

The chain links TRBV5-5 to TRBJ1-2, with a possible D match to TRBD1 (5 bases). Trimming stripped 4 bases from V and 6 bases from J, with 16 bases between. Germline CDR1 and CDR2: SGHKS and YYEKEE (reference sequence). There are 14 residues in the CDR3. CDR3 sequence (DNA): TGTGCCAGCAGCCGAACGTGGGGGTTCGATGGCTACACCTTC. This encodes CASSRTWGFDGYTF.